One T cell receptor (beta chain) is described in this entry. Its antigen is still unknown. The record originates from a study of regulatory T cells. Broader study findings: Hydrophobic residues at CDR3 positions 6 and 7 were enriched in conventional CD4+ T cells of CD3G-deficient patients.

Primers: 52 TRBV forward and 13 TRBJ reverse. The repertoire was sequenced with immunoSEQ multiplex PCR; TCRdb's copy has only in-frame clones and lacks some. The data show some 20,000 clones, over 75% seen once. The specimen was conventional CD4+ T cells sorted from blood. This sequence originates from a child aged 5 to 17 with CD3G deficiency.

CDR3 DNA sequence: TGTGCCACCCTGAGGACAGGATGGGCAGATACGCAGTATTTT. Translating it yields CATLRTGWADTQYF. This chain joins TRBV6-1 and TRBJ2-3; 7 bases map to TRBD1. V gave up 10 bases and J gave up 4 bases; unmatched junction bases: 11. The CDR3 is made up of 14 amino acids. The germline gives CDR1 MNHNS, CDR2 SASEGT.